The next 28 T cell receptor beta chains were all read from a single sample in a study of cytomegalovirus exposure and HLA in healthy donors. Repertoires were generated with immunoSEQ multiplex PCR, while TCRdb's copy carries only in-frame clones and drops some. This sample has 150,000 to 200,000 clones, with roughly 89% found just once. Material: PBMCs. The receptors here all came from a woman in her 30s in good health and CMV-seronegative.

V gene TRBV10-2 combines with J gene TRBJ2-7; no clear D gene. Trimming pared 3 bases from V and 0 bases from J, leaving 9 bases between. Germline lookup yields CDR1 WSHSY and CDR2 SAAADI. The CDR3 covers 14 residues. The CDR3 DNA sequence: TGCGCCAGCAGTGAATATTCCAGCTCCTACGAGCAGTACTTC. This codes for CASSEYSSSYEQYF.

The chain combines TRBV5-1 with TRBJ2-3; the D gene is possibly TRBD2 (6 bases). Trimming stripped 7 bases from V and 2 bases from J, with 17 bases between. The CDR3 sequence is 15 residues long. Germline V gene sequence: CDR1 SGHRS, CDR2 YFSETQ. In DNA form, the CDR3 reads TGCGCCAGCTCCCCGGGACTTATGCTCACAGATACGCAGTATTTT. Translated: CASSPGLMLTDTQYF.

This clone was seen only once. The genes are TRBV7-2 and TRBJ1-4, with D perhaps matching TRBD1 (5 bases). CDR1 is SGHTA and CDR2 is FQGNSA in the germline V gene. V was trimmed by 3 bases and J by 4 bases, leaving 9 bases between them. The CDR3 has 14 residues. Here the CDR3 DNA reads TGTGCCAGCAGCTTGCAGGGTTTTAATGAAAAACTGTTTTTT. Its translation is CASSLQGFNEKLFF. The full variable domain, in which reference TRBV7-2 and TRBJ1-4 provide the parts outside the CDR3, is GAGVSQSPSNKVTEKGKDVELRCDPISGHTALYWYRQSLGQGLEFLIYFQGNSAPDKSGLPSDRFSAERTGGSVSTLTIQRTQQEDSAVYLCASSLQGFNEKLFFGSGTQLSVL.

The chain links TRBV5-1 to TRBJ2-3, with 8 bases identical to TRBD2. Trimming took 7 bases from V and 3 from J; bases not matched to a gene: 10. Germline CDR1 reads SGHRS; CDR2 reads YFSETQ. The CDR3 covers 15 residues. CDR3 protein: CASGSSGGRTDTQYF. CDR3 nucleotides: TGCGCCAGCGGATCCAGCGGGGGCCGGACAGATACGCAGTATTTT.

V and J are TRBV2 and TRBJ2-1; 10 bases fit TRBD1. Trimming cost V 6 bases and J 5 bases; bases outside gene matches: 7. CDR1 and CDR2 (germline): SNHLY, FYNNEI. The CDR3 spans 15 residues. CDR3 coding DNA: TGTGCCAGCAGGGCGGGACAGGGGCCCAACAATGAGCAGTTCTTC. This translates into CASRAGQGPNNEQFF.

The chain recombines TRBV4-1 with TRBJ1-2, with TRBD1 as a possible D gene (5 bases). V was clipped by 1 base and J by 3 bases, with 9 bases between them. The CDR3 is made up of 14 amino acids. Germline CDR1 and CDR2: MGHRA and YSYEKL. The CDR3 protein is CASSQGTFDYGYTF. CDR3 bases: TGCGCCAGCAGCCAAGGGACATTTGACTATGGCTACACCTTC.

This rearrangement joins TRBV7-6 to TRBJ2-1; perhaps TRBD1 as D (5 bases). Trimming removed 1 base at V and 8 bases at J, with 9 bases between. Germline CDR1 reads SGHVS; CDR2 reads FNYEAQ. The CDR3 spans 13 residues. CDR3 sequence reads: CASSLVGRYEQFF. CDR3 DNA: TGTGCCAGCAGCTTAGTGGGGCGGTATGAGCAGTTCTTC.

The chain recombines TRBV19 with TRBJ1-1; no definite D call. There are 14 residues in the CDR3. V lost 3 bases and J 1 base, leaving 9 bases between the germline ends. Per germline, CDR1 LNHDA and CDR2 SQIVND (reference sequence). CDR3 DNA: TGTGCCAGTAGTATCACAGCAACGAACACTGAAGCTTTCTTT. Translating gives CASSITATNTEAFF. Full variable domain (outside the CDR3, taken from reference TRBV19 and TRBJ1-1): DGGITQSPKYLFRKEGQNVTLSCEQNLNHDAMYWYRQDPGQGLRLIYYSQIVNDFQKGDIAEGYSVSREKKESFPLTVTSAQKNPTAFYLCASSITATNTEAFFGQGTRLTVV.

The genes are TRBV5-8 and TRBJ2-7; D remains unclear. The V gene lost 0 bases and the J gene lost 6 bases, with 7 bases spanning the gap. CDR1 is SGHTS, CDR2 YDEGEE, per germline. CDR3 length: 12 residues. Here the CDR3 reads CASSLGVAEQYF. CDR3 coding DNA: TGTGCCAGCAGCTTGGGTGTAGCCGAGCAGTACTTC.

This chain joins TRBV5-1 and TRBJ1-4; 9 bases agree with TRBD1. Trimming removed 4 bases from V and 10 bases from J; junction bases left unmatched: 11. The CDR3 is 15 residues long. Germline CDR1 and CDR2: SGHRS and YFSETQ. CDR3: CASSRNTGGAGKLFF. CDR3 in DNA: TGCGCCAGCAGCCGAAACACAGGGGGCGCAGGAAAACTGTTTTTT. The full variable domain, in which reference TRBV5-1 and TRBJ1-4 provide the parts outside the CDR3, is KAGVTQTPRYLIKTRGQQVTLSCSPISGHRSVSWYQQTPGQGLQFLFEYFSETQRNKGNFPGRFSGRQFSNSRSEMNVSTLELGDSALYLCASSRNTGGAGKLFFGSGTQLSVL.

This sequence joins TRBV9 and TRBJ2-5, with D possibly matching TRBD2 (6 bases). Looked up from germline, CDR1 is SGDLS and CDR2 is YYNGEE. This CDR3 has 15 residues. Trimming left V 3 bases short and J 4 bases short, with 16 bases between. CDR3 in amino acids: CASSDERAGGETQYF. CDR3 DNA: TGTGCCAGCAGCGACGAGCGAGCCGGGGGAGAGACCCAGTACTTC.

The chain links TRBV7-2 to TRBJ1-2; a weak D match, TRBD1 (5 bases). From germline, CDR1 is SGHTA and CDR2 FQGNSA. This CDR3 contains 13 residues. V was trimmed by 5 bases and J by 2 bases, leaving 9 bases between them. The CDR3 sequence is CASSQRGNYGYTF. CDR3 nucleotide sequence: TGTGCCAGCAGCCAGCGGGGGAACTATGGCTACACCTTC.

CDR3 DNA sequence: TGTGCCAGCAGCTCCGGCCAAGAGACCCAGTACTTC. As protein: CASSSGQETQYF. J is TRBJ2-5 and V is TRBV5-4; D uncertain. The CDR3 spans 12 residues. Trimming stripped 3 bases from V and 1 base from J, with 4 bases between. Germline values: CDR1 SGHNT, CDR2 YYREEE (reference sequence).

The chain carries TRBV27 and TRBJ1-2; D call uncertain. The V gene lost 8 bases and the J gene lost 4 bases, with 17 bases spanning the gap. Germline values: CDR1 MNHEY, CDR2 SMNVEV (reference sequence). This CDR3 region has 14 residues. This CDR3 reads CASALEGGSYGYTF. CDR3 bases: TGTGCCAGCGCTTTGGAGGGAGGGTCCTATGGCTACACCTTC.

The rearrangement links TRBV5-1 to TRBJ1-6; a weak D match, TRBD1 (5 bases). CDR1 is SGHRS and CDR2 is YFSETQ in the germline V gene. The CDR3 loop spans 18 amino acids. V was trimmed by 0 bases and J by 4 bases, leaving 17 bases between them. The CDR3 nucleotides are TGCGCCAGCAGCTTGGGGCAGAAGACAGCGGGTTATAATTCACCCCTCCACTTT. It encodes CASSLGQKTAGYNSPLHF.

J is TRBJ1-4 and V is TRBV7-6, with TRBD1 matching over 11 bases. The CDR3 has 15 amino acids. CDR1 and CDR2 (germline): SGHVS, FNYEAQ. V lost 5 bases, J lost 8 bases, and 7 bases stayed unmatched. CDR3 bases: TGTGCCAGCAGCCCCCGGGACAGGGGGACGGAAAAACTGTTTTTT. It encodes CASSPRDRGTEKLFF.

The chain links TRBV2 to TRBJ2-2, with 7 bases aligning to TRBD2. There are 17 residues in the CDR3. Germline CDR1 is SNHLY and CDR2 is FYNNEI. The trim removed 1 base at V and 3 bases at J, leaving 8 bases unmatched. CDR3 amino acids: CASSEEMLAVDTGELFF. The CDR3, as DNA: TGTGCCAGCAGTGAAGAAATGCTAGCGGTGGACACCGGGGAGCTGTTTTTT.

The rearrangement links TRBV7-9 to TRBJ1-6; 7 bases line up with TRBD1. This CDR3 is 15 amino acids long. Looked up from germline, CDR1 is SEHNR and CDR2 is FQNEAQ (reference sequence). The ends lost 5 bases at V and 7 bases at J; junction bases unmatched: 8. CDR3 DNA: TGTGCCAGCAGCCCAGGGACAGTGTTCAATTCACCCCTCCACTTT. Protein product: CASSPGTVFNSPLHF.

This chain uses TRBV20-1 with TRBJ1-1, with D perhaps matching TRBD1 (6 bases). Germline CDR1 is DFQATT and CDR2 is SNEGSKA (reference sequence). CDR3 length: 10 residues. CDR3 in DNA: TGCAAAACAGGGTACACTGAAGCTTTCTTT. It codes for CKTGYTEAFF.

The rearrangement joins TRBV7-8 to TRBJ1-5; D is unresolved. The germline CDR1 and CDR2 sequences are SGHVS and FQNEAQ. The germline V and J ends were trimmed by 4 bases and 4 bases, with 11 bases remaining between them. This CDR3 is built from 14 residues. The CDR3 sequence: CASSSPRSNQPQHF. CDR3 DNA: TGTGCCAGCAGCTCACCCCGGTCTAATCAGCCCCAGCATTTT.

This CDR3 reads CATEPSPGQPNNEQFF. The CDR3, as DNA: TGTGCCACCGAACCCTCCCCCGGACAGCCTAACAATGAGCAGTTCTTC. This chain links TRBV15 with TRBJ2-1; TRBD1 might be the D (6 bases). The CDR3 has 16 amino acids. V lost 8 bases and J 5 bases, leaving 22 bases between the germline ends. From germline, CDR1 is LNHNV and CDR2 YYDKDF (reference sequence).

The J gene is TRBJ1-2, the V gene TRBV27, with TRBD1 identical over 9 bases. The V segment lost 4 bases and the J segment 6 bases; nucleotides outside the gene matches: 6. The CDR3 contains 14 residues. The germline CDR1 and CDR2 sequences are MNHEY and SMNVEV (reference sequence). The chain's CDR3 is CASSSGQGANGYTF. The DNA of the CDR3 is TGTGCCAGCAGTTCGGGACAGGGAGCGAATGGCTACACCTTC.

This chain links TRBV7-9 with TRBJ1-1, with D possibly TRBD1 on 5 matching bases. This CDR3 comprises 15 residues. The germline gives CDR1 SEHNR, CDR2 FQNEAQ (reference sequence). The V gene lost 7 bases and the J gene lost 0 bases, with 15 bases spanning the gap. This chain's CDR3 is CASIQRGAMNTEAFF. The CDR3 DNA reads TGTGCCAGCATCCAGCGCGGGGCGATGAACACTGAAGCTTTCTTT.

This chain uses TRBV6-7 with TRBJ1-1, with TRBD1 matching over 9 bases. TRBV6-7 is flagged as an ORF with uncertain function. This CDR3 comprises 21 residues. The V segment lost 4 bases and the J segment 3 bases; nucleotides outside the gene matches: 24. The DNA of the CDR3 is TGTGCCAGCAGTTCCGATCCGGGACAGGGAGCAATCGATTCTTTGGACACTGAAGCTTTCTTT. Amino acid sequence: CASSSDPGQGAIDSLDTEAFF.

V usage is TRBV7-8 and J usage is TRBJ2-1; a weak D match, TRBD2 (5 bases). CDR1 and CDR2 from the germline V gene are SGHVS and FQNEAQ. V lost 5 bases to trimming and J lost 10 bases, with 12 bases between them. The CDR3 has 12 residues. CDR3 sequence (DNA): TGTGCCAGCAGCCCACGGTGGGAGGAGCAGTTCTTC. Encoded protein: CASSPRWEEQFF. Full variable domain (remainder filled in from reference TRBV7-8 and TRBJ2-1): GAGVSQSPRYKVAKRGQDVALRCDPISGHVSLFWYQQALGQGPEFLTYFQNEAQLDKSGLPSDRFFAERPEGSVSTLKIQRTQQEDSAVYLCASSPRWEEQFFGPGTRLTVL.

This clone was counted between two and nine times. J is TRBJ2-7 and V is TRBV5-5, with D tentatively TRBD2 (7 bases). The germline V gene encodes CDR1 SGHKS and CDR2 YYEKEE (reference sequence). This CDR3 has 14 residues. V was pared by 5 bases and J by 3 bases, with 15 bases between. The CDR3 reads CASRRGGEVYEQYF. CDR3 nucleotides: TGTGCCAGCAGAAGGGGGGGAGAGGTCTACGAGCAGTACTTC.

The sample holds a few counts of this clone. The CDR3 sequence: CASSDSWNTEAFF. CDR3 nucleotides: TGTGCCAGTAGTGACAGTTGGAACACTGAAGCTTTCTTT. V and J are TRBV19 and TRBJ1-1, with D possibly matching TRBD1 (5 bases). Trimming pared 5 bases from V and 1 base from J, leaving 8 bases between. Germline assignment: CDR1 LNHDA and CDR2 SQIVND (reference sequence). The CDR3 is made up of 13 amino acids.

This chain uses TRBV2 with TRBJ1-3; D gene unclear. The V gene lost 9 bases and the J gene lost 1 base, with 7 bases spanning the gap. Germline CDR1 is SNHLY and CDR2 is FYNNEI. The CDR3 totals 12 residues. CDR3 nucleotides: TGTGCCAGAGAGGGTTCTGGAAACACCATATATTTT. Its translation: CAREGSGNTIYF. Drawing the rest from reference TRBV2 and TRBJ1-3, the complete variable domain is EPEVTQTPSHQVTQMGQEVILRCVPISNHLYFYWYRQILGQKVEFLVSFYNNEISEKSEIFDDQFSVERPDGSNFTLKIRSTKLEDSAMYFCAREGSGNTIYFGEGSWLTVV.